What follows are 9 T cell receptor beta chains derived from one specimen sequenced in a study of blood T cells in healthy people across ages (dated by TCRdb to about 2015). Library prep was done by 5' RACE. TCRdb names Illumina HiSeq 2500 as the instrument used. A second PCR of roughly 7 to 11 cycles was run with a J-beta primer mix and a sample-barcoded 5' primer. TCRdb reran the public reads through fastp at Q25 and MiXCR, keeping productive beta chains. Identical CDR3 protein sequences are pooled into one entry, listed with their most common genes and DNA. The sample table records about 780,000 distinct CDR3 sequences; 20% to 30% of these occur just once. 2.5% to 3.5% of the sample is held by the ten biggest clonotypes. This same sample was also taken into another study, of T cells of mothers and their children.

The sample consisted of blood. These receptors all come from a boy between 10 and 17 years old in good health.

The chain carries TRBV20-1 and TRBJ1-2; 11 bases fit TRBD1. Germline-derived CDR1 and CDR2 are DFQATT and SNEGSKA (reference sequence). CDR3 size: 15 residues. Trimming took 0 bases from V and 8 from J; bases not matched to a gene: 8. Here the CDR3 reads CSARDLRTGGGGYTF. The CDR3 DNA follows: TGCAGTGCTAGAGATCTTCGGACAGGGGGCGGGGGCTACACCTTC.

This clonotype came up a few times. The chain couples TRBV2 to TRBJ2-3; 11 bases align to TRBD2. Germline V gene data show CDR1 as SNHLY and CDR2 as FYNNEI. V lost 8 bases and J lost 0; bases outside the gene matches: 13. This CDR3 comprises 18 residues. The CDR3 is CASEGGTSGPSSTDTQYF. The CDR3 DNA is TGTGCCAGCGAGGGGGGGACTAGCGGACCTTCTAGCACAGATACGCAGTATTTT.

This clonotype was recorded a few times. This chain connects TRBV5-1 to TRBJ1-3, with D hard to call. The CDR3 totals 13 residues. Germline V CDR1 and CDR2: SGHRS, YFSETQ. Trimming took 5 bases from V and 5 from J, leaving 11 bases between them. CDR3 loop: CASSQELRNTIYF. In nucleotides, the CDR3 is TGCGCCAGCAGTCAAGAATTACGAAACACCATATATTTT. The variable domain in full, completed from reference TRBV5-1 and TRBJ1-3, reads KAGVTQTPRYLIKTRGQQVTLSCSPISGHRSVSWYQQTPGQGLQFLFEYFSETQRNKGNFPGRFSGRQFSNSRSEMNVSTLELGDSALYLCASSQELRNTIYFGEGSWLTVV.

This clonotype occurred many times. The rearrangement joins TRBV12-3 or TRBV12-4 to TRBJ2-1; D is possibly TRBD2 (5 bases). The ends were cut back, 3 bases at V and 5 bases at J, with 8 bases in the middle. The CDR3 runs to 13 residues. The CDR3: CASSFGENNEQFF. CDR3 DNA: TGTGCCAGCAGTTTCGGGGAGAACAATGAGCAGTTCTTC.

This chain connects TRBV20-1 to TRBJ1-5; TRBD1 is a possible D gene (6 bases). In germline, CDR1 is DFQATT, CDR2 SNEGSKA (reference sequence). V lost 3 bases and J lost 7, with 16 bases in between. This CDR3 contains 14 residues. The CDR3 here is CSASVPQGEQPQHF. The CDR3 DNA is TGCAGTGCTAGCGTCCCACAGGGAGAACAGCCCCAGCATTTT.

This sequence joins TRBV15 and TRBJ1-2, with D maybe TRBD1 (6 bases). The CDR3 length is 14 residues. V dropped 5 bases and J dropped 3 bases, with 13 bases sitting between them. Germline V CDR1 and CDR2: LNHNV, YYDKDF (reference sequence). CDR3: CATSSDSTHYGYTF. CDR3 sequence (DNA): TGTGCCACCAGCTCGGACAGTACACACTATGGCTACACCTTC.

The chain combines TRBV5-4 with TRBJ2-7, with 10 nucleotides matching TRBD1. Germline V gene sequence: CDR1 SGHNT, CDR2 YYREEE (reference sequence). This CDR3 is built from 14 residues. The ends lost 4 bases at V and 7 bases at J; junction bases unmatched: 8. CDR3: CASSNDRGLEEQYF. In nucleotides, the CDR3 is TGTGCCAGCAGCAACGACAGGGGGCTGGAGGAGCAGTACTTC. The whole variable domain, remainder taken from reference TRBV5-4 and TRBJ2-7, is ETGVTQSPTHLIKTRGQQVTLRCSSQSGHNTVSWYQQALGQGPQFIFQYYREEENGRGNFPPRFSGLQFPNYSSELNVNALELDDSALYLCASSNDRGLEEQYFGPGTRLTVT.

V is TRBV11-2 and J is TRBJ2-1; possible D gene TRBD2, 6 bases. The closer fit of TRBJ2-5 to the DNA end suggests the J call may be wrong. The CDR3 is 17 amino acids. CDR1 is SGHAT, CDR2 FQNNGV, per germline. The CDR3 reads CASSFGPGGGFQETQYF. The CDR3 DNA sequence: TGTGCCAGCAGCTTTGGGCCAGGTGGGGGGTTTCAAGAGACCCAGTACTTC.

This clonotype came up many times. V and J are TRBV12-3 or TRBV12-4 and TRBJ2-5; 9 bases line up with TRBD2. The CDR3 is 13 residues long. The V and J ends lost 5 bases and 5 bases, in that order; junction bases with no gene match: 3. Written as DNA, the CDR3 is TGTGCCAGCAGTCGCGGGGGGGCGGAGACCCAGTACTTC. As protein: CASSRGGAETQYF.